The 31 T cell receptor beta chains below come from one sample, sequenced in a study of regulatory T cells in long-lasting Graves disease. CDR3-region Arm-PCR and iRepertoire HTBI primers produced the TCR beta libraries. TCRdb recomputed calls from the multiplex PCR reads with MiXCR, one row per CDR3 protein. The table includes some 350,000 distinct CDR3 sequences, under 20% detected once. Described time point: newly diagnosed GD, antithyroid drugs for less than 3 months. PBMC-derived RNA was used for the TCR library. This sample also appeared in a second study, on T cells in Graves' hyperthyroidism and ophthalmopathy.

The sequences come from peripheral blood mononuclear cells (PBMCs), collected at new diagnosis, from a patient treated with antithyroid drugs. These receptors all stem from a woman under 30 with Graves disease.

A few counts support this clonotype. The DNA of the CDR3 is TGCAGTGCTAGAGATAACAGGGGGAAAGACTACACCTTC. This gives the protein CSARDNRGKDYTF. This chain uses TRBV20-1 with TRBJ1-2; 8 bases map to TRBD1. V was clipped by 0 bases and J by 10 bases; unmatched bases: 7. CDR3 length equals 13 residues. Germline-derived CDR1 and CDR2 are DFQATT and SNEGSKA (reference sequence).

CDR3 loop: CASSPLRVSGLLSYEQYF. CDR3 coding DNA: TGTGCCAGCAGTCCCCTCCGGGTTAGCGGGCTACTCTCCTACGAGCAGTACTTC. The chain carries TRBV27 and TRBJ2-7, with 7 bases aligning to TRBD2. This CDR3 comprises 18 residues. Trimming at V came to 5 bases and at J to 0 bases, leaving 16 bases not matched to a gene. The germline V gene has CDR1 MNHEY and CDR2 SMNVEV (reference sequence).

This chain connects TRBV27 to TRBJ2-1, with 9 bases aligning to TRBD2. Unmatched junction bases numbered 4, after V lost 2 bases and J lost 2 bases. The CDR3 spans 16 residues. Germline V lookup: CDR1 MNHEY, CDR2 SMNVEV (reference sequence). The CDR3 is CASSLGASGTYNEQFF. CDR3 sequence (DNA): TGTGCCAGCAGTTTAGGAGCTAGCGGGACCTACAATGAGCAGTTCTTC.

This clonotype was observed at least ten times. The V gene is TRBV12-3 or TRBV12-4, the J gene TRBJ2-3; maybe TRBD2 (5 bases). Deletions cut 6 bases from V and 3 bases from J, with 13 bases between. This CDR3 is built from 14 residues. CDR3 nucleotide sequence: TGTGCCAGCAGCCAAATCGGAGGAACAGATACGCAGTATTTT. This translates into CASSQIGGTDTQYF.

A note on this clonotype: An end of the junction does not agree with germline; a read error may underlie this. The chain recombines TRBV28 with TRBJ2-1, with D perhaps matching TRBD2 (6 bases). This CDR3 is 15 amino acids long. The V gene's germline CDR1 is MDHEN and CDR2 SYDVKM. The CDR3 loop reads CASSLRAGPYNKQFF. The CDR3 DNA follows: TGTGCCAGCAGTTTAAGAGCGGGTCCTTACAATAAGCAGTTCTTC.

CDR3: CASSLGSGTYNSPLHF. CDR3 bases: TGCGCCAGCAGCTTGGGATCAGGGACCTATAATTCACCCCTCCACTTT. J is TRBJ1-6 and V is TRBV5-1; D is possibly TRBD1 (5 bases). Trimming took off 0 bases at V and 2 bases at J, with 9 bases between the two ends. The CDR3 totals 16 residues. Looked up from germline, CDR1 is SGHRS and CDR2 is YFSETQ.

This clonotype was detected a few times. This chain connects TRBV5-1 to TRBJ2-3; tentatively, D is TRBD1 (6 bases). This CDR3 spans 15 amino acids. V gave up 2 bases and J gave up 4 bases, with 14 bases separating them. Germline-derived CDR1 and CDR2 are SGHRS and YFSETQ. The CDR3 reads CASSFGRGLSDTQYF. DNA of the CDR3: TGCGCCAGCAGCTTCGGCAGGGGTCTTTCAGATACGCAGTATTTT.

As to this clonotype: The junction shows a germline mismatch at one end, possibly a read error. This rearrangement joins TRBV10-1 to TRBJ1-2; D may be TRBD1 (6 bases). This CDR3 contains 17 residues. The germline V gene has CDR1 WNHNN and CDR2 SYGVQD (reference sequence). CDR3 residues: CASSYSPYGGRSKGYTF. The CDR3 DNA is TGTGCCAGCAGTTACTCCCCGTACGGGGGGCGGTCTAAGGGCTACACCTTC.

The chain joins TRBV15 to TRBJ2-7; TRBD1 might be the D (6 bases). V was clipped by 1 base and J by 0 bases, with 19 bases between them. The CDR3 contains 18 residues. From germline, CDR1 is LNHNV and CDR2 YYDKDF (reference sequence). In DNA, the CDR3 is TGTGCCACCAGCAGAGGTGTCTTATTTGGACAGAGCTCCTACGAGCAGTACTTC. It translates to CATSRGVLFGQSSYEQYF.

This clonotype has at least ten counts. The V and J genes are TRBV2 and TRBJ2-7; 11 positions agree with TRBD2. This CDR3 is 15 amino acids long. The V and J ends lost 5 bases and 5 bases, in that order; junction bases with no gene match: 8. Germline V lookup: CDR1 SNHLY, CDR2 FYNNEI. Here the CDR3 reads CASSPRLLAGDEQYF. Written as DNA, the CDR3 is TGTGCCAGCAGTCCACGGCTACTAGCGGGAGACGAGCAGTACTTC.

Worth noting for this clonotype: Given a much more abundant clone one base away, this may be a read error. The rearrangement links TRBV3-1 to TRBJ1-1, with D unclear. The CDR3 totals 15 residues. Germline V CDR1 and CDR2: LGHDT, YNNKEL (reference sequence). The V end was cut by 0 bases, the J end by 6 bases, with 14 bases between. Written as DNA, the CDR3 is TGTGCCAGCAGCCAAGAAAGCCGGGGAAACGCTGAAGCTTTCTTT. Translated, it gives CASSQESRGNAEAFF.

This clonotype occurred many times. CDR3 DNA: TGCGCCAGCAGCTTTCTCCAGGGAATCCCAGATACGCAGTATTTT. Protein: CASSFLQGIPDTQYF. The chain is built from TRBV5-1 and TRBJ2-3; D is possibly TRBD1 (5 bases). Germline CDR1 is SGHRS and CDR2 is YFSETQ. This CDR3 has 15 amino acids. V lost 2 bases, J lost 4 bases, and 14 bases lay in between.

This chain joins TRBV28 and TRBJ1-5; a possible D gene is TRBD1 (6 bases). CDR1 is MDHEN, CDR2 SYDVKM, per germline. V gave up 10 bases and J gave up 3 bases, with 16 bases separating them. CDR3 length: 14 amino acids. In DNA, the CDR3 is TGTGCCACATCCCCGCGGGGGGCCAATCAGCCCCAGCATTTT. Protein: CATSPRGANQPQHF.

This clonotype was observed at least ten times. This chain uses TRBV5-1 with TRBJ2-1; D gene ambiguous. Germline CDR1 reads SGHRS; CDR2 reads YFSETQ. The CDR3 runs 13 residues. Trimming took off 7 bases at V and 0 bases at J, with 8 bases between the two ends. The CDR3 here is CASGRLSYNEQFF. The DNA for the CDR3 is TGCGCCAGCGGACGGCTCTCCTACAATGAGCAGTTCTTC.

This rearrangement joins TRBV6-1 to TRBJ1-3, with TRBD1 identical over 8 bases. CDR3 length equals 14 residues. CDR1 MNHNS and CDR2 SASEGT come from the germline V gene. The V segment lost 6 bases and the J segment 3 bases; nucleotides outside the gene matches: 4. CDR3 DNA sequence: TGTGCCAGCAGAAAACAGGGGGTTGGAAACACCATATATTTT. Translated: CASRKQGVGNTIYF.

In regard to this clonotype: This may stem from a read error, because a much larger clone lies one nucleotide away. V and J are TRBV6-2 or TRBV6-3 and TRBJ1-1; D gene unclear. CDR1 and CDR2 from the germline V gene are MNHEY and SVGEGT. Between the trimmed V and J ends, which lost 5 bases and 3 bases, there was a span of 25 bases. The CDR3 covers 18 residues. The CDR3 region is CASSEPFDGPAKDTEAFF. DNA of the CDR3: TGTGCCAGCAGTGAGCCTTTTGACGGGCCGGCGAAGGACACTGAAGCTTTCTTT.

The V gene is TRBV20-1, the J gene TRBJ2-1, with 8 bases that match TRBD2. Unmatched junction bases numbered 4, after V lost 1 base and J lost 5 bases. CDR1 and CDR2 from the germline V gene are DFQATT and SNEGSKA (reference sequence). The CDR3 is 14 residues long. The CDR3 DNA reads TGCAGTGCTAGAGGCGGCGGGGGGAACAATGAGCAGTTCTTC. Protein product: CSARGGGGNNEQFF.

The chain employs TRBV2 and TRBJ1-5, with D tentatively TRBD1 (6 bases). Between the trimmed V and J ends, which lost 6 bases and 1 base, there was a span of 10 bases. The CDR3 is made up of 14 amino acids. Germline CDR1 and CDR2: SNHLY and FYNNEI. Here the CDR3 reads CASRQGTSNQPQHF. The DNA of the CDR3 is TGTGCCAGCAGACAGGGAACGAGCAATCAGCCCCAGCATTTT. Together with reference TRBV2 and TRBJ1-5, the CDR3 gives the full variable domain: EPEVTQTPSHQVTQMGQEVILRCVPISNHLYFYWYRQILGQKVEFLVSFYNNEISEKSEIFDDQFSVERPDGSNFTLKIRSTKLEDSAMYFCASRQGTSNQPQHFGDGTRLSIL.

Comments on this clonotype: This could be a read error, since a much larger clone is one nucleotide away. The V and J genes are TRBV3-1 and TRBJ1-6; TRBD1 is a possible D gene (5 bases). CDR3 length equals 14 residues. CDR1 is LGHDT and CDR2 is YNNKEL in the germline V gene (reference sequence). CDR3 region: CTSSQVEGNSPLHF. As DNA, the CDR3 is TGTACCAGCAGCCAAGTCGAGGGGAATTCACCCCTCCACTTT.

This clonotype has ten or more counts. V and J are TRBV12-3 or TRBV12-4 and TRBJ2-4; 8 bases line up with TRBD1. V trimming: 2 bases; J trimming: 11 bases; junction bases outside the gene matches: 8. The CDR3 is 14 amino acids. The CDR3 coding sequence is TGTGCCAGCAGTTTATTTGGACAGGGCCAACTTCAGTACTTC. Protein sequence: CASSLFGQGQLQYF.

This clonotype was observed at least ten times. CDR3 protein: CASSQRRVSVRSAQYF. DNA of the CDR3: TGTGCCAGCAGCCAAAGAAGGGTGTCGGTACGATCGGCGCAGTATTTT. V and J are TRBV3-1 and TRBJ2-3; D is uncertain. The CDR3 is 16 amino acids. Germline values: CDR1 LGHDT, CDR2 YNNKEL (reference sequence). The ends were cut back, 2 bases at V and 10 bases at J, with 22 bases in the middle.

This clonotype has a count of ten or more. The chain recombines TRBV27 with TRBJ2-1; D possibly corresponds to TRBD1 (6 bases). The germline gives CDR1 MNHEY, CDR2 SMNVEV (reference sequence). Trimming took 5 bases from V and 2 from J, leaving 13 bases between them. This CDR3 has 15 residues. CDR3 coding DNA: TGTGCCAGCAGTCCGCGGACAGCTACCTACAATGAGCAGTTCTTC. Translating gives CASSPRTATYNEQFF.

The chain joins TRBV19 to TRBJ2-2; 7 bases fit TRBD1. V lost 4 bases and J lost 7; bases outside the gene matches: 9. The germline gives CDR1 LNHDA, CDR2 SQIVND (reference sequence). The CDR3 consists of 15 residues. The CDR3 here is CASSRRDSQGGELFF. In DNA, the CDR3 is TGTGCCAGTAGTAGAAGGGACAGTCAGGGCGGGGAGCTGTTTTTT.

The sample holds many counts of this clonotype. The V call is TRBV7-2, the J call TRBJ2-3; TRBD2 agrees at 10 bases. The CDR3 contains 17 residues. The V gene's germline CDR1 is SGHTA and CDR2 FQGNSA. V lost 0 bases to trimming and J lost 0 bases; unmatched junction nucleotides: 3. CDR3 sequence (DNA): TGTGCCAGCAGCTTAGCGCTAGCGGGGGATAGCACAGATACGCAGTATTTT. Its translation is CASSLALAGDSTDTQYF.

This clonotype was observed at least ten times. The chain has TRBV7-3 and TRBJ2-5; D remains unclear. V gave up 1 base and J gave up 1 base, with 4 bases separating them. The CDR3 covers 13 residues. Germline loops: CDR1 SGHTA, CDR2 FQGTGA. The CDR3 bases are TGTGCCAGCAGCTTAAGACGCCAAGAGACCCAGTACTTC. This translates into CASSLRRQETQYF.

There are a few counts of this clonotype. The chain joins TRBV6-5 to TRBJ1-1; the D gene is possibly TRBD1 (5 bases). V lost 0 bases and J lost 5, with 13 bases in between. The CDR3 consists of 15 residues. Germline CDR1 MNHEY, CDR2 SVGAGI. CDR3 protein: CASSYSGGWGTEAFF. Written as DNA, the CDR3 is TGTGCCAGCAGTTACTCGGGCGGATGGGGGACTGAAGCTTTCTTT.

This clonotype was recorded many times. The chain recombines TRBV12-3 or TRBV12-4 with TRBJ2-7; D not certain. Trimming shortened V by 5 bases and J by 2 bases, and 13 bases separated the two germline ends. The CDR3 sequence is 14 residues long. The CDR3 nucleotides are TGTGCCAGCAGTCTGGGAAAGGGAACCTACGAGCAGTACTTC. It codes for CASSLGKGTYEQYF.

This clonotype was recorded at least ten times. This rearrangement joins TRBV11-2 to TRBJ2-2; 9 positions match TRBD2. This CDR3 has 16 residues. CDR1 is SGHAT and CDR2 is FQNNGV in the germline V gene. The ends lost 2 bases at V and 6 bases at J; junction bases unmatched: 7. The CDR3 region has the DNA TGTGCCAGCAGCTTAACGGCGGGAGGGCCTGCCGGGGAGCTGTTTTTT. This encodes CASSLTAGGPAGELFF. The full variable domain, completed using reference TRBV11-2 and TRBJ2-2, is EAGVAQSPRYKIIEKRQSVAFWCNPISGHATLYWYQQILGQGPKLLIQFQNNGVVDDSQLPKDRFSAERLKGVDSTLKIQPAKLEDSAVYLCASSLTAGGPAGELFFGEGSRLTVL.

This clonotype showed up many times. The chain couples TRBV6-2 or TRBV6-3 to TRBJ1-1, with TRBD1 identical over 7 bases. Germline CDR1 and CDR2: MNHEY and SVGEGT. J lost 12 bases, V lost 4 bases, and 5 bases had no gene match. The length of the CDR3 is 11 residues. The CDR3 spells CASSSGQRTFF. As DNA, the CDR3 is TGTGCCAGCAGTTCGGGACAGAGGACTTTCTTT.

The chain recombines TRBV28 with TRBJ2-4; D ambiguous. The CDR3 length is 14 residues. V was shortened by 5 bases and J by 16 bases, with 24 bases between the two germline ends. The germline V gene encodes CDR1 MDHEN and CDR2 SYDVKM. The DNA for the CDR3 is TGTGCCAGCAGTATACTCCGGGCCACACCGTACTTCTACTTC. Its protein is CASSILRATPYFYF.

This clonotype was found many times. The CDR3 protein is CASSVTSYNEQFF. CDR3 sequence (DNA): TGTGCCAGCAGTGTTACGAGCTACAATGAGCAGTTCTTC. The V call is TRBV2, the J call TRBJ2-1; D is unresolved. V lost 4 bases and J 3 bases, leaving 7 bases between the germline ends. Germline V CDR1 and CDR2: SNHLY, FYNNEI. The CDR3 runs to 13 residues. Looking up the rest from reference TRBV2 and TRBJ2-1 gives the full variable domain: EPEVTQTPSHQVTQMGQEVILRCVPISNHLYFYWYRQILGQKVEFLVSFYNNEISEKSEIFDDQFSVERPDGSNFTLKIRSTKLEDSAMYFCASSVTSYNEQFFGPGTRLTVL.